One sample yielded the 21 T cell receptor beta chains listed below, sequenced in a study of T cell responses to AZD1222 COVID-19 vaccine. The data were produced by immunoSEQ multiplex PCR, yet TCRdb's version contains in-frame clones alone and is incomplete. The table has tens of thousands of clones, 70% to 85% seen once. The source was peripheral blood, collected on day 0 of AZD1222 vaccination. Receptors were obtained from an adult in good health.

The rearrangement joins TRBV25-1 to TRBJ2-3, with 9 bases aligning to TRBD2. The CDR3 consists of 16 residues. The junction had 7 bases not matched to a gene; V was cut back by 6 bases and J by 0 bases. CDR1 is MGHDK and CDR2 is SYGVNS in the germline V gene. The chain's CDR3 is CASSRGGDRSTDTQYF. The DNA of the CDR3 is TGTGCCAGCAGCCGCGGGGGGGACCGAAGCACAGATACGCAGTATTTT.

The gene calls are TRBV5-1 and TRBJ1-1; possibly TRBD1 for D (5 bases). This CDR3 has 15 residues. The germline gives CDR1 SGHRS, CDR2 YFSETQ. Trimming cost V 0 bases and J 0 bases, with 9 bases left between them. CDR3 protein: CASSLAGHMNTEAFF. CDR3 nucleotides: TGCGCCAGCAGCTTGGCTGGACACATGAACACTGAAGCTTTCTTT.

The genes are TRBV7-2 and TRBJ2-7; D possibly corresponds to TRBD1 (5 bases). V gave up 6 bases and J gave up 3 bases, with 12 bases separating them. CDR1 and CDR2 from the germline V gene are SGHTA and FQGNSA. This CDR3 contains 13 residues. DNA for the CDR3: TGTGCCAGCAGGGCAGGTACAGGCTACGAGCAGTACTTC. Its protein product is CASRAGTGYEQYF.

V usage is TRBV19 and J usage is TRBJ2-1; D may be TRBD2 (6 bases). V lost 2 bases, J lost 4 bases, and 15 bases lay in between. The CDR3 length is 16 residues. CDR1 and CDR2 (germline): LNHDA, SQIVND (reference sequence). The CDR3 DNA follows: TGTGCCAGTAGTATATCCGGGACGGGGGTTTACAATGAGCAGTTCTTC. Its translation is CASSISGTGVYNEQFF.

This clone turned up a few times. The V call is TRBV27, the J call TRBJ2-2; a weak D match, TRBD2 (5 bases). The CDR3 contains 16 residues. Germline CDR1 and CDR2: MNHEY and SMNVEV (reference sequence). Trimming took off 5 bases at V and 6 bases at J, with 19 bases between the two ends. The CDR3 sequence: CASSPSSALFPGELFF. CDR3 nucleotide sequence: TGTGCCAGCAGTCCTAGCTCGGCCCTCTTCCCCGGGGAGCTGTTTTTT.

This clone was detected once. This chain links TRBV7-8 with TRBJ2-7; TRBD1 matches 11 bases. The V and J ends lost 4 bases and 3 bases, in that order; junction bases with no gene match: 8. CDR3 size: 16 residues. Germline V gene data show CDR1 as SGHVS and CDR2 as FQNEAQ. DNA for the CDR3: TGTGCCAGCAGCTCCGAAGGGACAGGGGGAGGCTACGAGCAGTACTTC. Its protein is CASSSEGTGGGYEQYF.

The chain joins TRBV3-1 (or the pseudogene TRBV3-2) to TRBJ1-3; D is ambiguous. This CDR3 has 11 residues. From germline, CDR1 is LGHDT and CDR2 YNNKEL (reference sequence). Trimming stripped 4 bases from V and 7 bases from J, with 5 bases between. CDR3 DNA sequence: TGTGCCAGCAGCCTCGTTAACACCATATATTTT. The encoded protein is CASSLVNTIYF.

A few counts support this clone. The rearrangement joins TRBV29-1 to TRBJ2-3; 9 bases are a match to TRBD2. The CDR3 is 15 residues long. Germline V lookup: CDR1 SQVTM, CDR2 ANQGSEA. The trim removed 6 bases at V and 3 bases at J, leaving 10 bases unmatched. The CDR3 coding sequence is TGCAGCGTCCTTAGCGGGGGAGTCGGTACAGATACGCAGTATTTT. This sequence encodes CSVLSGGVGTDTQYF.

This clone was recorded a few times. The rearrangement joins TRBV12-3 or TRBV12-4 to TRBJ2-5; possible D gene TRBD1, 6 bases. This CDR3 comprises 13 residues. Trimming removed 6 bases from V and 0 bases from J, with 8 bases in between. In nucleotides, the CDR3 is TGTGCCAGCAGGGGGGACAACCAAGAGACCCAGTACTTC. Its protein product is CASRGDNQETQYF.

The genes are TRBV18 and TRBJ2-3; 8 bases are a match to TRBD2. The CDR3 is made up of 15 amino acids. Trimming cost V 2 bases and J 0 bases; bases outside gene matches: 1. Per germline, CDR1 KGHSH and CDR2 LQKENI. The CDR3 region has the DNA TGTGCCAGCTCACCAACTAGCGGTAGCACAGATACGCAGTATTTT. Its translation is CASSPTSGSTDTQYF. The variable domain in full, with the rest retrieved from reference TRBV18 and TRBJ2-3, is NAGVMQNPRHLVRRRGQEARLRCSPMKGHSHVYWYRQLPEEGLKFMVYLQKENIIDESGMPKERFSAEFPKEGPSILRIQQVVRGDSAAYFCASSPTSGSTDTQYFGPGTRLTVL.

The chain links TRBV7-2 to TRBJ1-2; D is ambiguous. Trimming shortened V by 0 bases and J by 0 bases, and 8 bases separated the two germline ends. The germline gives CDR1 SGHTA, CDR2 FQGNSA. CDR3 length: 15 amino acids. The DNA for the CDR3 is TGTGCCAGCAGCTTAGCGGTAGCACCTAACTATGGCTACACCTTC. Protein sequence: CASSLAVAPNYGYTF. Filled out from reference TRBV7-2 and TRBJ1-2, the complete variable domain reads GAGVSQSPSNKVTEKGKDVELRCDPISGHTALYWYRQSLGQGLEFLIYFQGNSAPDKSGLPSDRFSAERTGGSVSTLTIQRTQQEDSAVYLCASSLAVAPNYGYTFGSGTRLTVV.

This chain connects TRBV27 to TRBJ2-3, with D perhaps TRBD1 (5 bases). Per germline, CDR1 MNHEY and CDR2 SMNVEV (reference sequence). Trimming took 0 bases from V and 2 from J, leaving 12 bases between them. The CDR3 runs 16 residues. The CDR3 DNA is TGTGCCAGCAGTTTATCAGGGGCGCAATCCACAGATACGCAGTATTTT. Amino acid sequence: CASSLSGAQSTDTQYF.

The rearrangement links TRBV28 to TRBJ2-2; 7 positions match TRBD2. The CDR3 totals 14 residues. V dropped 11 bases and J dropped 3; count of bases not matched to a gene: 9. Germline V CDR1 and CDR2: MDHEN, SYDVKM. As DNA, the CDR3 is TGTGCCCGTGGGGGGGGTGGCTACACCGGGGAGCTGTTTTTT. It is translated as CARGGGGYTGELFF.

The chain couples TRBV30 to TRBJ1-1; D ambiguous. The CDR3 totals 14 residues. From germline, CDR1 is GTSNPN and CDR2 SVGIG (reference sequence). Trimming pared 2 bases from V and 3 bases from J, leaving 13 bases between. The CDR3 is CAWSTLRADTEAFF. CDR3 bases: TGTGCCTGGAGTACCCTAAGAGCGGACACTGAAGCTTTCTTT.

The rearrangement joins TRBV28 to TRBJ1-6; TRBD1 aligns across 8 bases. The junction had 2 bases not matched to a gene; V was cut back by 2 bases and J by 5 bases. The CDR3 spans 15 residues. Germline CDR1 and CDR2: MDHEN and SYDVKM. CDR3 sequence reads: CASSLPQGDNSPLHF. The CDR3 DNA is TGTGCCAGCAGTTTACCACAGGGGGATAATTCACCCCTCCACTTT.

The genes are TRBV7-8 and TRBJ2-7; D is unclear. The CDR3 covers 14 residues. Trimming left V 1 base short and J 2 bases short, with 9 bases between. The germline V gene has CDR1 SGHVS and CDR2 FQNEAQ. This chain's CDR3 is CASSLGYPPYEQYF. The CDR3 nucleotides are TGTGCCAGCAGCTTAGGGTATCCTCCCTACGAGCAGTACTTC.

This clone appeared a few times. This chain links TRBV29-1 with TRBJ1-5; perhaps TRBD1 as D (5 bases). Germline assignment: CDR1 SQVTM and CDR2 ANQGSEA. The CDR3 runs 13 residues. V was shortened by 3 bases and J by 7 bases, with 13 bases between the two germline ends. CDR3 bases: TGCAGCGTTGAGGTCCAGGGCGGCCAGCCCCAGCATTTT. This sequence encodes CSVEVQGGQPQHF.

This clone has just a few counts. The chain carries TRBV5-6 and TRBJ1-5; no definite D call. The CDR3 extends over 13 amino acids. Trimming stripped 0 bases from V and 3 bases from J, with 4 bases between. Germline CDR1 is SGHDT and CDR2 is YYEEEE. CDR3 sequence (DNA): TGTGCCAGCAGCTTGGGAGTCAATCAGCCCCAGCATTTT. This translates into CASSLGVNQPQHF.

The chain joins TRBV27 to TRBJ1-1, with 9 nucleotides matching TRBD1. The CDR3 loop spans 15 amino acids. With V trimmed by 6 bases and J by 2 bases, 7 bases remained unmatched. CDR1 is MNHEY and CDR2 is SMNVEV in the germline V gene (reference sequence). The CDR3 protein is CASRTGGQGNTEAFF. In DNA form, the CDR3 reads TGTGCCAGCAGAACCGGGGGACAGGGTAACACTGAAGCTTTCTTT.

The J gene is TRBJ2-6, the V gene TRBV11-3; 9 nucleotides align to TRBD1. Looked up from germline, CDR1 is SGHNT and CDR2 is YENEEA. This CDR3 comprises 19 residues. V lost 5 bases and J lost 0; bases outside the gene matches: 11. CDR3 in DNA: TGTGCCAGCAGCCCGGGACAGGGAATTTTTAGCTCTGGGGCCAACGTCCTGACTTTC. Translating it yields CASSPGQGIFSSGANVLTF.

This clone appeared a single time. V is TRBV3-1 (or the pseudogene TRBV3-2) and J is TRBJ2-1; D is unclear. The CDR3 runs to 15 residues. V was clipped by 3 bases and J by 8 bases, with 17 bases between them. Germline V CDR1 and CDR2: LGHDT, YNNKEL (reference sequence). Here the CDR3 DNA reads TGTGCCAGCAGCCAGCGCCCTGGTTGGTTGGATGAGCAGTTCTTC. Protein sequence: CASSQRPGWLDEQFF.